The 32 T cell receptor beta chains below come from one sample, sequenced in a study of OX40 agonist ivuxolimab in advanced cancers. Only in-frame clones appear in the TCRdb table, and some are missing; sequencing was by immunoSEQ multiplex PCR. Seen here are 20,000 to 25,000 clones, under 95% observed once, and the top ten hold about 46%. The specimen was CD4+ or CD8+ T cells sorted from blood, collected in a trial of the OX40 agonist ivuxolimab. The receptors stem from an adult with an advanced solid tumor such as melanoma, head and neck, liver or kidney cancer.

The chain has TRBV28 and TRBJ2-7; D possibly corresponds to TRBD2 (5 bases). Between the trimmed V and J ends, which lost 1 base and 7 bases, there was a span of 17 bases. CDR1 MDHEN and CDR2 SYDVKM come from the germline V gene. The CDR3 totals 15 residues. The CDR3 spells CASSLSPGMGSEQYF. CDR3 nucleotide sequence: TGTGCCAGCAGTTTATCGCCGGGAATGGGTTCAGAGCAGTACTTC.

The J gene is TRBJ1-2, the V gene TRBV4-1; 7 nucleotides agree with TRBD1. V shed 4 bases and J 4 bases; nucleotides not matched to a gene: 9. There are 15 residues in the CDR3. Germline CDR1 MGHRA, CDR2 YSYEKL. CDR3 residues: CASSPTGTAPYGYTF. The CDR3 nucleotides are TGCGCCAGCAGCCCAACCGGGACAGCACCCTATGGCTACACCTTC.

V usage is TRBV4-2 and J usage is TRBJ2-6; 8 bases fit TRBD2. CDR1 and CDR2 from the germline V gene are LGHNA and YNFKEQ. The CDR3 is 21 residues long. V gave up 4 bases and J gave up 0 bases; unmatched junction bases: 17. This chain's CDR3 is CASSPTGSGTALGSGANVLTF. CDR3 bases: TGTGCCAGCAGCCCAACCGGTAGCGGGACGGCCCTCGGCTCTGGGGCCAACGTCCTGACTTTC.

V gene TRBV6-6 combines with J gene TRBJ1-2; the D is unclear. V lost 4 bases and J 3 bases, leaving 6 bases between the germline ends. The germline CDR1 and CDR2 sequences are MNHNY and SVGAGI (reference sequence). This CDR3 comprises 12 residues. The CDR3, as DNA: TGTGCCAGCAGTTTCGATGACTATGGCTACACCTTC. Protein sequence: CASSFDDYGYTF.

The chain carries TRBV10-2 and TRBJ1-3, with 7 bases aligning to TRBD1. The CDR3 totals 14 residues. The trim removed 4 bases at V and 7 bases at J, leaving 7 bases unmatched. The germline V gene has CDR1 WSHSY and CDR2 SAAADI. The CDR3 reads CASSVGGQPNTIYF. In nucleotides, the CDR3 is TGCGCCAGCAGTGTGGGGGGACAGCCGAACACCATATATTTT.

CDR3 bases: TGTGCCAGCAAGGGGGGGGGATTCGGTGAAAAACTGTTTTTT. It encodes CASKGGGFGEKLFF. The chain couples TRBV2 to TRBJ1-4, with D maybe TRBD1 (6 bases). Trimming removed 7 bases at V and 7 bases at J, with 16 bases between. Germline V gene sequence: CDR1 SNHLY, CDR2 FYNNEI. The CDR3 is made up of 14 amino acids.

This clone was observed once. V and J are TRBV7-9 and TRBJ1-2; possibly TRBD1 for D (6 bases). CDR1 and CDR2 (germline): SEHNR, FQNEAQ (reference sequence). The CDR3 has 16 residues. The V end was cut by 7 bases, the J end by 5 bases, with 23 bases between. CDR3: CASTRTPSTGFYGYTF. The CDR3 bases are TGTGCCAGCACCCGAACTCCTTCCACAGGGTTTTATGGCTACACCTTC.

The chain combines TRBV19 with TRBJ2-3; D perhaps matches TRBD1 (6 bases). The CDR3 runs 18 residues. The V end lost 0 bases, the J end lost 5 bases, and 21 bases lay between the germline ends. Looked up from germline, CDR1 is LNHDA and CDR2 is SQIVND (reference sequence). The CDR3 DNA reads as TGTGCCAGTAGTATAGATGGGATTCCGGGACAATTGGGAGATACGCAGTATTTT. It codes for CASSIDGIPGQLGDTQYF.

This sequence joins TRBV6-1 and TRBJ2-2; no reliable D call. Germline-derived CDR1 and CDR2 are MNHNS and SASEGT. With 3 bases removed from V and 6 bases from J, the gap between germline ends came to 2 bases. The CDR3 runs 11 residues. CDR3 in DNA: TGTGCCAGCAGTGAGGCCGGGGAGCTGTTTTTT. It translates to CASSEAGELFF.

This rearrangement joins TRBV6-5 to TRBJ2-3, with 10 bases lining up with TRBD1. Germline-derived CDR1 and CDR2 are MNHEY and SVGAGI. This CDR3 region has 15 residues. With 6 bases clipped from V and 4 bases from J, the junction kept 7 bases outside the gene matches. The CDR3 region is CASRTDRGWADTQYF. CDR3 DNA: TGTGCCAGCAGAACGGACAGGGGGTGGGCAGATACGCAGTATTTT.

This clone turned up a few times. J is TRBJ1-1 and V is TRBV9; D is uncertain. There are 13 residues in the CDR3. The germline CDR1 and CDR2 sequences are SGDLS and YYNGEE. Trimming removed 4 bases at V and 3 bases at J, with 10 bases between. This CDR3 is CASSPGGHTEAFF. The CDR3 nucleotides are TGTGCCAGCAGCCCCGGTGGACACACTGAAGCTTTCTTT.

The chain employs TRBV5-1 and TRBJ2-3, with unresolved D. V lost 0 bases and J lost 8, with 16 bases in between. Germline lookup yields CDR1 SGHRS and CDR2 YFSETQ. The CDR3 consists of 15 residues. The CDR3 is CASSLDSGVVGTQYF. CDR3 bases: TGCGCCAGCAGCTTGGACAGTGGGGTCGTGGGTACGCAGTATTTT.

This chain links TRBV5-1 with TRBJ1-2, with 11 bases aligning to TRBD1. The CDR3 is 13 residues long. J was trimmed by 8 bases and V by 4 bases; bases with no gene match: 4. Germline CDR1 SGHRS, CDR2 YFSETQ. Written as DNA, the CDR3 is TGCGCCAGCAGCGAGGGACAGGGGGGCGGCTACACCTTC. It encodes CASSEGQGGGYTF.

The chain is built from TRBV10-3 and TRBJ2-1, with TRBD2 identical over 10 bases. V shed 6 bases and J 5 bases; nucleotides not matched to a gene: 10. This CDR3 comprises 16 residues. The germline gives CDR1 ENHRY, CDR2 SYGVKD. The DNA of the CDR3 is TGTGCCATCAGGACCTCTGTAGCGGGGGGTGACAATGAGCAGTTCTTC. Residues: CAIRTSVAGGDNEQFF.

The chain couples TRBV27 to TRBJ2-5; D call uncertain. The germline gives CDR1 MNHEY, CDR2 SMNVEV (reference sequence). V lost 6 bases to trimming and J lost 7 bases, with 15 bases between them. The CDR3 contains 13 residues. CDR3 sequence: CASRNFLGATQYF. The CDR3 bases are TGTGCCAGCAGAAACTTCCTAGGTGCGACCCAGTACTTC.

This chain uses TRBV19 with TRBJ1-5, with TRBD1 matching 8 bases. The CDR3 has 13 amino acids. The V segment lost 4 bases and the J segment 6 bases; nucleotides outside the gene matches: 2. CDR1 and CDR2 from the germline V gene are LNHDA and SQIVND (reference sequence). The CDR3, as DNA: TGTGCCAGTAGTAGGGACAGGATTCAGCCCCAGCATTTT. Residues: CASSRDRIQPQHF.

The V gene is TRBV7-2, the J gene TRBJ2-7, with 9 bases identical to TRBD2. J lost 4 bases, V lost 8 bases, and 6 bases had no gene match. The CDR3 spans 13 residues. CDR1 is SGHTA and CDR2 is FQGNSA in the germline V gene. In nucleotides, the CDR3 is TGTGCCAGCGGACCAGCGGGGGGTTACGAGCAGTACTTC. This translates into CASGPAGGYEQYF.

The CDR3 spells CASSVRNYGYTF. In DNA form, the CDR3 reads TGTGCCAGCAGCGTACGGAACTATGGCTACACCTTC. The chain joins TRBV9 to TRBJ1-2; D is unclear. Trimming took off 1 base at V and 2 bases at J, with 3 bases between the two ends. Germline V gene data show CDR1 as SGDLS and CDR2 as YYNGEE. This CDR3 is 12 amino acids long.

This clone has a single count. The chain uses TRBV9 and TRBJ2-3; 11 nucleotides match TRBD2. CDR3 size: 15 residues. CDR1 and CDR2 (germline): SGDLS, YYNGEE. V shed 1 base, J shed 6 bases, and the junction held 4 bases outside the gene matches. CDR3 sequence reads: CASSVLSGGADTQYF. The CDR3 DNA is TGTGCCAGCAGCGTACTTAGCGGGGGGGCGGATACGCAGTATTTT.

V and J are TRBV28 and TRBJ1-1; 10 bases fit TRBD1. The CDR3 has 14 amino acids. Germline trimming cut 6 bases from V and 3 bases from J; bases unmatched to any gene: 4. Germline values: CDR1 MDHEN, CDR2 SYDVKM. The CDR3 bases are TGTGCCAGCAGCCCTGACAGGGGGCACACTGAAGCTTTCTTT. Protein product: CASSPDRGHTEAFF.

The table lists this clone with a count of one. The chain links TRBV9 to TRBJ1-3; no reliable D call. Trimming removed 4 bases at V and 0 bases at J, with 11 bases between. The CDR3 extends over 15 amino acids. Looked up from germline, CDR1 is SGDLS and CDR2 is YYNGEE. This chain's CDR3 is CASSLLPDSGNTIYF. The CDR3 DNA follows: TGTGCCAGCAGCCTCCTCCCTGACTCTGGAAACACCATATATTTT.

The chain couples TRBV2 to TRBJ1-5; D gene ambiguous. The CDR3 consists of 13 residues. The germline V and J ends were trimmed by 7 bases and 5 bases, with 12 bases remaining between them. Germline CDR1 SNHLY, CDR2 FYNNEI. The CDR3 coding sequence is TGTGCCAGCAAGGTTGGCCTCGATCAGCCCCAGCATTTT. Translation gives CASKVGLDQPQHF.

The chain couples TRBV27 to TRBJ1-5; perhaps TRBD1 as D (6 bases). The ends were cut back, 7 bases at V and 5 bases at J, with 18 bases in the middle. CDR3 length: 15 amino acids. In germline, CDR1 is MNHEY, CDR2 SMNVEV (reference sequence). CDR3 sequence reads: CASKMGTRGDQPQHF. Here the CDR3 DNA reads TGTGCCAGCAAGATGGGGACAAGAGGGGATCAGCCCCAGCATTTT.

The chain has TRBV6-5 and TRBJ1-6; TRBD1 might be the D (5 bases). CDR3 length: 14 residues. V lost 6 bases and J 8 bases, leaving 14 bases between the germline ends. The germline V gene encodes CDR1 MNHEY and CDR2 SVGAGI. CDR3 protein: CASSLLGQDSPLHF. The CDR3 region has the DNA TGTGCCAGCAGCCTACTGGGGCAGGATTCACCCCTCCACTTT.

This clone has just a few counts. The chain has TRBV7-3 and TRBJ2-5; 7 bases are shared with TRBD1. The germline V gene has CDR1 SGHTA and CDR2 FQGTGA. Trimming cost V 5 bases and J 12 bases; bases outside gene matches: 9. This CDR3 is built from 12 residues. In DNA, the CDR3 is TGTGCCAGCAGCCCAACAGGACAGGAGAAGTACTTC. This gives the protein CASSPTGQEKYF.

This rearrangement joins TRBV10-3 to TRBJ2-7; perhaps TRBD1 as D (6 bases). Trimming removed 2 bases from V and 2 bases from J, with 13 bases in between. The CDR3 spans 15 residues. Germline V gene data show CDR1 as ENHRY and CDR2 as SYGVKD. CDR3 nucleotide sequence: TGTGCCATCAGTGAGAGAACAGGGCTAGCCTACGAGCAGTACTTC. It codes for CAISERTGLAYEQYF.

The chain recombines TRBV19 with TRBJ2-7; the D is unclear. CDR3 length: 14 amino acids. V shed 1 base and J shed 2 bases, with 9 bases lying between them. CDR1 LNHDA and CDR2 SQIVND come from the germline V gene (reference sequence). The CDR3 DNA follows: TGTGCCAGTAGTATAGGCGTAGCTACCTACGAGCAGTACTTC. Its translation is CASSIGVATYEQYF.

The CDR3 bases are TGTGCCAGCAGCGCCGGGACAGGCCCCCGAGGGAACTATGGCTACACCTTC. Its protein is CASSAGTGPRGNYGYTF. The chain uses TRBV9 and TRBJ1-2; 8 bases map to TRBD1. The CDR3 has 17 residues. Trimming removed 3 bases from V and 2 bases from J; junction bases left unmatched: 12. Germline CDR1 and CDR2: SGDLS and YYNGEE.

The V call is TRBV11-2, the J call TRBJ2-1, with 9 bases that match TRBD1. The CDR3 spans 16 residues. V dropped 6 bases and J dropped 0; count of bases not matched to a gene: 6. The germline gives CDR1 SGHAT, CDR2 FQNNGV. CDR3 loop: CASRRTGESSYNEQFF. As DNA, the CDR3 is TGTGCCAGCAGGCGGACAGGGGAGAGCTCCTACAATGAGCAGTTCTTC.

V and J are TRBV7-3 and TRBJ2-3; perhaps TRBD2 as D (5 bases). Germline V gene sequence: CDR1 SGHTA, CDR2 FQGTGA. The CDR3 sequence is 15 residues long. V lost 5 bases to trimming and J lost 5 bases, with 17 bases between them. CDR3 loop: CASSPGVGRRDTQYF. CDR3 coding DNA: TGTGCCAGCAGCCCCGGGGTTGGGCGGAGAGATACGCAGTATTTT.

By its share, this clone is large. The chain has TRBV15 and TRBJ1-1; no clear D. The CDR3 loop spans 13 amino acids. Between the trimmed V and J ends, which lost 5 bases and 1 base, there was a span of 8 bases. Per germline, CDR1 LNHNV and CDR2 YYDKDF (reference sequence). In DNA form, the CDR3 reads TGTGCCACCAGCGTACGGGAGAACACTGAAGCTTTCTTT. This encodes CATSVRENTEAFF.

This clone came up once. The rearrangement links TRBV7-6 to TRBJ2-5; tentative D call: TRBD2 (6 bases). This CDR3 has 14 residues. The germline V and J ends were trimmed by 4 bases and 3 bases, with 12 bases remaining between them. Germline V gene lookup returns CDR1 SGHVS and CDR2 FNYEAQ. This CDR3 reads CASSSTGGKETQYF. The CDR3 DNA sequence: TGTGCCAGCAGCTCGACTGGCGGGAAAGAGACCCAGTACTTC.